This T cell receptor beta chain was sequenced during a study of blood T cell repertoires in COVID-19. The wider study: The cDNA or gDNA used as material had been derived from T cells, B-cell-depleted T cells, or PBMCs.

In the original analysis: By means of reference gene primer amplification, nucleated cell counts were estimated. Only in-frame clones appear in the TCRdb table, and some are missing; sequencing was by immunoSEQ multiplex PCR. That table supplies the V and J calls and clone size; D and trimming were determined from the DNA. The table shows approximately 110,000 clones, with about four fifths occurring only once. This CDR3 is 16 amino acids long. Trimming removed 0 bases at V and 3 bases at J, with 15 bases between. CDR1 SGHRS and CDR2 YFSETQ come from the germline V gene. The chain combines TRBV5-1 with TRBJ1-1; D perhaps matches TRBD1 (6 bases). This receptor was identified in a man older than 75 with acute or convalescent COVID-19. Material: peripheral blood. Written as DNA, the CDR3 is TGCGCCAGCAGCTTGGGGCAGGGAAGGGGGTACACTGAAGCTTTCTTT. Translating gives CASSLGQGRGYTEAFF. Looking up the rest from reference TRBV5-1 and TRBJ1-1 gives the full variable domain: KAGVTQTPRYLIKTRGQQVTLSCSPISGHRSVSWYQQTPGQGLQFLFEYFSETQRNKGNFPGRFSGRQFSNSRSEMNVSTLELGDSALYLCASSLGQGRGYTEAFFGQGTRLTVV.